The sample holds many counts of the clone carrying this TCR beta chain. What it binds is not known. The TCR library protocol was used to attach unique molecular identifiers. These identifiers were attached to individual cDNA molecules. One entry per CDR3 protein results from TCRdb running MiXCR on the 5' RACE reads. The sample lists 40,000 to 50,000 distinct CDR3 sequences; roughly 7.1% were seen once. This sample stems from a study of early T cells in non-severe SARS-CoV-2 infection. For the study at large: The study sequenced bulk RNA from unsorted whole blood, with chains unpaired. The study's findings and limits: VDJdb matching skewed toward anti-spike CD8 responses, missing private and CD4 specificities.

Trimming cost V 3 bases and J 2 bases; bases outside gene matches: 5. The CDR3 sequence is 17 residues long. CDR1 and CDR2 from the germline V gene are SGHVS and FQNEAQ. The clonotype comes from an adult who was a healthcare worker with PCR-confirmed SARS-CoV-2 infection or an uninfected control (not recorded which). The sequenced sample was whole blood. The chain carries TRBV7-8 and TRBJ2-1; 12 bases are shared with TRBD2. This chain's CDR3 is CASSFPGLAGTYNEQFF. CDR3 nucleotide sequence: TGTGCCAGCAGCTTCCCCGGACTAGCGGGGACCTACAATGAGCAGTTCTTC.